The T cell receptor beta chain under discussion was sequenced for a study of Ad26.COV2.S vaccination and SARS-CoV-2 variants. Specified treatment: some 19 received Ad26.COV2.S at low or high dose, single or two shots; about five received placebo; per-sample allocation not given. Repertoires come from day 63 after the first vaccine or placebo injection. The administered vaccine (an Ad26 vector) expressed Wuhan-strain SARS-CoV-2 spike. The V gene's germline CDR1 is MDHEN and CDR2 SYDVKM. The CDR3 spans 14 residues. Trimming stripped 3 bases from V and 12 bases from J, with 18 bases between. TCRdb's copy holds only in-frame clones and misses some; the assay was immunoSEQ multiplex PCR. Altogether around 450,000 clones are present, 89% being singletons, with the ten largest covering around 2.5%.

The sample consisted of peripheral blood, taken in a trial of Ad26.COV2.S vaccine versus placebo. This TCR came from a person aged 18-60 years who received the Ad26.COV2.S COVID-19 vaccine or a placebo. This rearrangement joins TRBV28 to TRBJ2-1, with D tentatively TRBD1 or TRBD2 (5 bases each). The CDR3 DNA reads TGTGCCAGCAGTTTCGTGGGGCCGGGAAGGGGGCAGTTCTTC. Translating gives CASSFVGPGRGQFF.